This T cell receptor beta chain was documented in a study of cytomegalovirus exposure and HLA in healthy donors. The PCR had 60 Vbeta and 13 Jbeta primers. Clones were sequenced by immunoSEQ multiplex PCR, and TCRdb holds only the in-frame ones, with some missing. The sample carries roughly 33,000 clones, about 80% recorded once. Remarks on this clone: Its specificity is not known.

Notes on the study in general: Later on, an analysis found that several of the most significant clusters appeared to be linked to common viral pathogens, which included parvovirus B19. The presence/absence work took it that sequencing depth was about the same across donors. Most of the TCR beta V segments (in an earlier analysis) were productive either about 87% or about 30% of the time.

The clonotype comes from a male donor in good health and CMV-seronegative. The sequencing sample was made of PBMCs.

CDR3 coding DNA: TGTGCCAGCAACATGGGCAGAGAAGAGACCCAGTACTTC. Translation gives CASNMGREETQYF. The rearrangement joins TRBV7-9 to TRBJ2-5; no clear D gene. Germline V gene lookup returns CDR1 SEHNR and CDR2 FQNEAQ (reference sequence). This CDR3 region has 13 residues. Between the trimmed V and J ends, which lost 7 bases and 3 bases, there was a span of 12 bases.